This T cell receptor beta chain is drawn from a study of blood T cell repertoires in COVID-19. Study overall: In each case, the material was cDNA or gDNA derived from T cells, B-cell-depleted T cells, or PBMCs.

Authors' processing steps: Estimated nucleated cell counts came from reference gene primer amplification. Clones were sequenced by immunoSEQ multiplex PCR, and TCRdb holds only the in-frame ones, with some missing. V, J and clone size are those of that table, while D and trimming were read from the DNA. The sample lists under 200,000 clones; roughly 80% were seen once. This clone was picked up a small number of times. Germline V lookup: CDR1 SEHNR, CDR2 FQNEAQ (reference sequence). The junction had 10 bases not matched to a gene; V was cut back by 1 base and J by 8 bases. The CDR3 spans 16 residues. The sample comprised peripheral blood. This sequence originates from a woman in her 70s with COVID-19, enrolled during active disease. The chain links TRBV7-9 to TRBJ1-4; 7 bases are a match to TRBD1. This CDR3 is CASSLDRPGGEEKLFF. In nucleotides, the CDR3 is TGTGCCAGCAGCTTAGATCGGCCAGGGGGAGAGGAAAAACTGTTTTTT.